The 17 T cell receptor beta chains in this list originate from one sample, sequenced in a study of blood T cell repertoires in COVID-19. Using immunoSEQ multiplex PCR, the repertoire was profiled, and TCRdb retains in-frame clones only, with some absent. This sample has approximately 460,000 clones, with 89% found just once. Sequencing was carried out using peripheral blood. These receptors came from a man aged 18 to 29 with COVID-19, enrolled during active disease.

The chain has TRBV4-1 and TRBJ2-3, with unresolved D. In germline, CDR1 is MGHRA, CDR2 YSYEKL. The CDR3 totals 14 residues. The V end lost 0 bases, the J end lost 1 base, and 5 bases lay between the germline ends. The CDR3 DNA is TGCGCCAGCAGCCAAGATGTCGGCACAGATACGCAGTATTTT. Translating gives CASSQDVGTDTQYF.

V usage is TRBV19 and J usage is TRBJ2-2; 7 nucleotides align to TRBD2. Germline loops: CDR1 LNHDA, CDR2 SQIVND (reference sequence). The junction had 6 bases not matched to a gene; V was cut back by 7 bases and J by 4 bases. The CDR3 loop spans 14 amino acids. CDR3 region: CASTLGLVTGELFF. CDR3 DNA: TGTGCCAGTACCCTCGGACTAGTCACCGGGGAGCTGTTTTTT.

Remarks on this clone: This CDR3 fails to terminate in the conserved phenylalanine or tryptophan, so it likely reflects a read error. It is unclear where the CDR3 begins or ends on the DNA, so no DNA is shown, and the CDR3 is as TCRdb lists it. V and J are TRBV19 and TRBJ2-7; the table names TRBD2, a call not compared with the DNA. The CDR3 sequence runs 13 residues, both termini included. CDR1 is LNHDA and CDR2 is SQIVND in the germline V gene (reference sequence). CDR3 sequence reads: CASSLTYRLAGGL.

The CDR3 DNA sequence: TGTGCCAGTAGTATAGGGACGCGGGGACAGGGTTATGGCTACACCTTC. Residues: CASSIGTRGQGYGYTF. The V call is TRBV19, the J call TRBJ1-2; TRBD1 matches at 9 bases. This CDR3 spans 16 amino acids. The V gene end was trimmed by 1 base and the J gene end by 5 bases; junction bases not matched to a gene: 8. CDR1 is LNHDA and CDR2 is SQIVND in the germline V gene (reference sequence).

V gene TRBV21-1 combines with J gene TRBJ2-1; TRBD2, the table's D call, was not compared with the DNA. TRBV21-1 is a pseudogene. The CDR3 sequence is 11 residues long. CDR3 sequence (DNA): TGTGCCAGCAGCAACCGGGGAGAGCAGTTCTTC. The encoded protein is CASSNRGEQFF.

The CDR3 region is CASSEGYRAPPLSGANVLTF. CDR3 nucleotide sequence: TGTGCCAGCAGTGAAGGGTACAGGGCACCCCCTCTCTCTGGGGCCAACGTCCTGACTTTC. The gene calls are TRBV2 and TRBJ2-6, with D possibly TRBD1 on 6 matching bases. The CDR3 has 20 amino acids. The germline CDR1 and CDR2 sequences are SNHLY and FYNNEI. V lost 1 base and J 0 bases, leaving 19 bases between the germline ends.

The count of this clone is one. The rearrangement joins TRBV6-6 to TRBJ2-7; 14 positions match TRBD2. J lost 5 bases, V lost 5 bases, and 14 bases had no gene match. The CDR3 extends over 18 amino acids. From germline, CDR1 is MNHNY and CDR2 SVGAGI (reference sequence). CDR3 DNA: TGTGCCAGCAGTCCCCGGGGGGGACTAGCGGGAGCCGGAGACGAGCAGTACTTC. Translation: CASSPRGGLAGAGDEQYF.

V usage is TRBV29-1 and J usage is TRBJ2-5; 9 bases are shared with TRBD2. The CDR3 extends over 17 amino acids. Trimming removed 4 bases from V and 5 bases from J; junction bases left unmatched: 17. CDR1 and CDR2 (germline): SQVTM, ANQGSEA. The CDR3 nucleotides are TGCAGCGTTGCGGGGGAAGGTTTTAGCGGGAGAAGGGAGACCCAGTACTTC. Amino acid sequence: CSVAGEGFSGRRETQYF. Supplemented by reference TRBV29-1 and TRBJ2-5, the full variable domain reads SAVISQKPSRDICQRGTSLTIQCQVDSQVTMMFWYRQQPGQSLTLIATANQGSEATYESGFVIDKFPISRPNLTFSTLTVSNMSPEDSSIYLCSVAGEGFSGRRETQYFGPGTRLLVL.

Here the CDR3 DNA reads TGTGCCAGCAGCCCCCCCCGCAGGGGAGATAAGGAAAAACTGTTTTTT. This translates into CASSPPRRGDKEKLFF. The rearrangement joins TRBV14 to TRBJ1-4; D possibly corresponds to TRBD1 (6 bases). Germline loops: CDR1 SGHDN, CDR2 FVKESK. CDR3 size: 16 residues. V shed 4 bases and J shed 8 bases, with 20 bases lying between them.

The rearrangement joins TRBV9 to TRBJ2-1, with D possibly TRBD2 on 5 matching bases. The CDR3 contains 15 residues. V was trimmed by 0 bases and J by 3 bases, leaving 10 bases between them. Germline CDR1 and CDR2: SGDLS and YYNGEE. This CDR3 is CASSVDGENYNEQFF. In DNA, the CDR3 is TGTGCCAGCAGCGTAGATGGGGAGAACTACAATGAGCAGTTCTTC.

The V and J genes are TRBV6-2 or TRBV6-3 and TRBJ1-6; no clear D gene. V lost 6 bases and J lost 8, with 17 bases in between. Per the germline V gene, CDR1 is MNHEY and CDR2 is SVGEGT. The CDR3 sequence is 15 residues long. CDR3 sequence: CASSPSPGPHSPLHF. The CDR3, as DNA: TGTGCCAGCAGCCCCTCACCGGGTCCTCATTCACCCCTCCACTTT.

CDR3 coding DNA: TGTGCCTGGAGTGTACGGCCCGCGGTTAAACTGTTTTTT. Encoded protein: CAWSVRPAVKLFF. This chain connects TRBV30 to TRBJ1-4; D not resolved. Germline-derived CDR1 and CDR2 are GTSNPN and SVGIG (reference sequence). V dropped 0 bases and J dropped 11 bases, with 13 bases sitting between them. This CDR3 is 13 amino acids long.

The CDR3 nucleotides read TGCGCCAGCAGCCCCCCCCGGGGTGGTGACGGCTACACCTTC. This sequence encodes CASSPPRGGDGYTF. J is TRBJ1-2 and V is TRBV4-1, with no clear D. CDR3 length: 14 amino acids. V was trimmed by 4 bases and J by 8 bases, leaving 17 bases between them. CDR1 and CDR2 (germline): MGHRA, YSYEKL.

This clone came up a few times. The chain is built from TRBV10-3 and TRBJ2-1; a weak D match, TRBD1 (6 bases). The CDR3 is made up of 15 amino acids. V was pared by 6 bases and J by 9 bases, with 21 bases between. CDR1 ENHRY and CDR2 SYGVKD come from the germline V gene. The CDR3 sequence: CAIRTGSPSEGEQFF. CDR3 DNA sequence: TGTGCCATCAGGACAGGCTCACCCTCCGAGGGTGAGCAGTTCTTC.

This chain uses TRBV3-1 (or the pseudogene TRBV3-2) with TRBJ2-1, with D hard to call. V was cut by 4 bases and J by 6 bases, with 19 bases left in between. CDR1 LGHDT and CDR2 YNNKEL come from the germline V gene (reference sequence). The CDR3 is made up of 16 amino acids. The chain's CDR3 is CASSLDTILYFNEQFF. CDR3 DNA: TGTGCCAGCAGCCTCGATACTATCTTGTACTTCAATGAGCAGTTCTTC.

V usage is TRBV7-9 and J usage is TRBJ2-7; TRBD1 matches 9 bases. The CDR3 spans 16 residues. CDR1 and CDR2 (germline): SEHNR, FQNEAQ (reference sequence). V shed 6 bases and J 1 base; nucleotides not matched to a gene: 10. The CDR3, as DNA: TGTGCCAGCAGTTCGATAACAGGGGGCATGTCCTACGAGCAGTACTTC. This sequence encodes CASSSITGGMSYEQYF.

This clone was seen only once. This sequence joins TRBV6-4 and TRBJ2-2; no reliable D call. V gave up 3 bases and J gave up 6 bases, with 8 bases separating them. Germline V gives CDR1 MRHNA, CDR2 SNTAGT. This CDR3 spans 13 amino acids. CDR3 DNA: TGTGCCAGCAGTGAAAACGAGCCCGGGGAGCTGTTTTTT. It yields the protein CASSENEPGELFF.